This T cell receptor beta chain was observed in a study of T-cell reconstitution after alpha-beta-depleted transplantation in children. Trimming stripped 0 bases from V and 3 bases from J, with 11 bases between. The CDR3 extends over 15 amino acids. Germline CDR1 reads DFQATT; CDR2 reads SNEGSKA (reference sequence). Preparation of the TCRbeta library involved a method that used unique molecular identifiers. Via MiXCR, TCRdb re-called the PCR reads, giving one row per CDR3 protein. Of some 140,000 distinct CDR3 sequences in the sample, roughly 9% were seen once. General observations from the study: Reports say that about two months after transplant, the alpha-beta T cells came out of several hundred graft clones that had expanded. At the one-year point after transplant, T-cell counts and TCRbeta diversity were found to come mostly from T cells that had been newly produced.

Notes on this clonotype: The antigen remains undetermined.

The sample here was PBMCs, mostly from graft donor cells, taken 180 days after TCRalphabeta/CD19-depleted stem cell transplant. The V call is TRBV20-1, the J call TRBJ1-4; weak D call: TRBD1 (5 bases). The clonotype was recovered from a girl under three years old who had a stem cell transplant for combined immunodeficiency, so the T cells may come from the graft donor. CDR3: CSARDRDRANEKLFF. In DNA, the CDR3 is TGCAGTGCTAGAGACAGGGATCGGGCTAATGAAAAACTGTTTTTT.